This T cell receptor (beta chain) was obtained from a study of identical twins. V dropped 3 bases and J dropped 8 bases, with 8 bases sitting between them. This CDR3 is 12 amino acids long. The germline CDR1 and CDR2 sequences are SGHRS and YFSETQ. All donors were healthy Caucasians. Unique molecular identifiers were present on the cDNA, which also gained a universal primer site by template switching. TCRdb analysed the 5' RACE reads with MiXCR anew, one entry per CDR3 protein. In the table there are 700,000 to 950,000 distinct CDR3 sequences, around 12% of which are singletons. Whole-study findings and limits: Excess low generation probability was seen in twin-shared out-of-frame alpha sequences.

Points on this clonotype: Its antigen is unidentified.

The data were also submitted as part of a second study, on yellow fever vaccine responses in identical twins.

This receptor was identified in a woman aged 18 to 35 in good health. The specimen was PBMCs. The rearrangement uses TRBV5-1 and TRBJ2-2; the D is unclear. The chain's CDR3 is CASSYDPGELFF. The CDR3 DNA reads TGCGCCAGCAGCTACGACCCGGGGGAGCTGTTTTTT.